This entry lists 5 T cell receptor beta chains sequenced from one sample in a study of cytomegalovirus exposure and HLA in healthy donors. The table came from immunoSEQ multiplex PCR; TCRdb's copy has only in-frame clones and leaves some out. The sample shows some 260,000 clones, about 90% of them seen only once. The sample consisted of PBMCs. The receptors originated from a man aged 18 to 35 in good health and CMV-seropositive.

Only one count was recorded for this clone. This rearrangement joins TRBV28 to TRBJ1-5, with D perhaps matching TRBD1 (5 bases). The V gene lost 6 bases and the J gene lost 0 bases, with 21 bases spanning the gap. In germline, CDR1 is MDHEN, CDR2 SYDVKM. The CDR3 loop spans 18 amino acids. The CDR3 loop is CASSRDRPYINSNQPQHF. The CDR3 DNA reads TGTGCCAGCAGCCGGGACCGGCCGTATATAAATAGCAATCAGCCCCAGCATTTT. The variable domain in full, completed from reference TRBV28 and TRBJ1-5, reads DVKVTQSSRYLVKRTGEKVFLECVQDMDHENMFWYRQDPGLGLRLIYFSYDVKMKEKGDIPEGYSVSREKKERFSLILESASTNQTSMYLCASSRDRPYINSNQPQHFGDGTRLSIL.

The chain joins TRBV6-5 to TRBJ1-5; TRBD1 might be the D (6 bases). The V and J ends lost 2 bases and 7 bases respectively, with 12 bases between them. This CDR3 spans 14 amino acids. The germline gives CDR1 MNHEY, CDR2 SVGAGI. The CDR3 region has the DNA TGTGCCAGCAGTTACGACAGGCTAGACCAGCCCCAGCATTTT. Translating gives CASSYDRLDQPQHF.

This chain links TRBV6-1 with TRBJ2-2; a possible D gene is TRBD1 (5 bases). From germline, CDR1 is MNHNS and CDR2 SASEGT. CDR3 length: 14 amino acids. V lost 6 bases to trimming and J lost 6 bases, with 14 bases between them. The CDR3 bases are TGTGCCAGCAGATTACCAGGGTGGTCCGGGGAGCTGTTTTTT. Encoded protein: CASRLPGWSGELFF.

CDR3 sequence: CASSFEVHEAFF. CDR3 DNA sequence: TGTGCCAGCAGTTTCGAGGTTCATGAAGCTTTCTTT. The chain is built from TRBV2 and TRBJ1-1; no reliable D call. The germline V and J ends were trimmed by 5 bases and 7 bases, with 11 bases remaining between them. Germline V gene lookup returns CDR1 SNHLY and CDR2 FYNNEI. CDR3 size: 12 residues.

V and J are TRBV27 and TRBJ2-1; unclear D gene. CDR1 is MNHEY and CDR2 is SMNVEV in the germline V gene (reference sequence). CDR3 size: 13 residues. Trimming stripped 4 bases from V and 8 bases from J, with 12 bases between. The CDR3 bases are TGTGCCAGCAGTTCGATAGACTCCCATGAGCAGTTCTTC. Translating gives CASSSIDSHEQFF.